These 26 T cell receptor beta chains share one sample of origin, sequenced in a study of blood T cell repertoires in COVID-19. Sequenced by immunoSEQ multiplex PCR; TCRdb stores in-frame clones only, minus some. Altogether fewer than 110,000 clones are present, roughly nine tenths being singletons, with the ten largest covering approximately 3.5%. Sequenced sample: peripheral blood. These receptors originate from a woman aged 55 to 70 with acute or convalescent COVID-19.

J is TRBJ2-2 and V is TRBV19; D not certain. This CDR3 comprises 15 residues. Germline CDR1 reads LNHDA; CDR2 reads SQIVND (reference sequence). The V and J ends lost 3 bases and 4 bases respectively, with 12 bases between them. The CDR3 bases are TGTGCCAGTAGTATGATACCAGTTTCCACCGGGGAGCTGTTTTTT. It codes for CASSMIPVSTGELFF.

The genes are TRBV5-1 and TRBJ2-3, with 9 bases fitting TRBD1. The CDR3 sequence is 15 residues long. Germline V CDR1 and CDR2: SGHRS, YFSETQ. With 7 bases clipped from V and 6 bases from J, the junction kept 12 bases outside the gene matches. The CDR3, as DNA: TGCGCCAGCTGGAGAACAGGGGGCGGCGGGGATACGCAGTATTTT. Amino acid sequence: CASWRTGGGGDTQYF.

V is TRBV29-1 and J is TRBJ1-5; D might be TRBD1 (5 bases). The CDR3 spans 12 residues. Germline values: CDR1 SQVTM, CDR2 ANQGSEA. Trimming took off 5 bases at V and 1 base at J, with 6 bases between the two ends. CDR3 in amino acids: CSVRTSNQPQHF. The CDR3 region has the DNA TGCAGCGTTCGGACAAGCAATCAGCCCCAGCATTTT.

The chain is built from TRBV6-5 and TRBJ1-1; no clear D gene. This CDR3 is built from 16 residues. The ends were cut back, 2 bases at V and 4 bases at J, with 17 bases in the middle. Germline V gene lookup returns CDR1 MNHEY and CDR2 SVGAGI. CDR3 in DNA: TGTGCCAGCAGTTACGGGTTTCGGGTGCCGGGCACTGAAGCTTTCTTT. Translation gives CASSYGFRVPGTEAFF.

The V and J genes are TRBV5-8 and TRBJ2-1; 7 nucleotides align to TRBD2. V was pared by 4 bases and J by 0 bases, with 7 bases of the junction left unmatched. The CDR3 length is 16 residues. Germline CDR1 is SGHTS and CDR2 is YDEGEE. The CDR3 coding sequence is TGTGCCAGCAGCAAAAGAGCGGGAAGCTCCTACAATGAGCAGTTCTTC. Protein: CASSKRAGSSYNEQFF. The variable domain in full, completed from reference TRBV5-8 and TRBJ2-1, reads EAGVTQSPTHLIKTRGQQATLRCSPISGHTSVYWYQQALGLGLQFLLWYDEGEERNRGNFPPRFSGRQFPNYSSELNVNALELEDSALYLCASSKRAGSSYNEQFFGPGTRLTVL.

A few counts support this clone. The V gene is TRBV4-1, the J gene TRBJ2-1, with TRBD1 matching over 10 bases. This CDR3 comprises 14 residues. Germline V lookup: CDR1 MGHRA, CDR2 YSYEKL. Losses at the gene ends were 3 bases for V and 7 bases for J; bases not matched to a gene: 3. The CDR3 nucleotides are TGCGCCAGCAGCCAGGGACAGGGGATTAATGAGCAGTTCTTC. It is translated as CASSQGQGINEQFF.

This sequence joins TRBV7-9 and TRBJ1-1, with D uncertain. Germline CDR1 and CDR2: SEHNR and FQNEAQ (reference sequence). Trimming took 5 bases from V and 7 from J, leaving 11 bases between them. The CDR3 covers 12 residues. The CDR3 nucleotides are TGTGCCAGCAGCACCCGACTGGATGAAGCTTTCTTT. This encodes CASSTRLDEAFF.

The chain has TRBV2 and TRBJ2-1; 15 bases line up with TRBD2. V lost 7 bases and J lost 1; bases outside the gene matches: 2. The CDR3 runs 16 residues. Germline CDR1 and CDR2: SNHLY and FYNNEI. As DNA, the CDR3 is TGTGCCAGCAAAGGGACTAGCGGGAGGTCCTACAATGAGCAGTTCTTC. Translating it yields CASKGTSGRSYNEQFF.

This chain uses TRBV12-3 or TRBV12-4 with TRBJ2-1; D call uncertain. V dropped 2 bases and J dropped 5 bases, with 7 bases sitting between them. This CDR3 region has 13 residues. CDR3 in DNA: TGTGCCAGCAGTTTAATCGTAGACAATGAGCAGTTCTTC. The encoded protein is CASSLIVDNEQFF.

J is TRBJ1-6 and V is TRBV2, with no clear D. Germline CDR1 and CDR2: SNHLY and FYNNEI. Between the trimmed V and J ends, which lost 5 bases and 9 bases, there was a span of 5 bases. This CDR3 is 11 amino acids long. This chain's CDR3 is CASSRSSPLHF. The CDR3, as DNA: TGTGCCAGCAGTCGCAGTTCACCCCTCCACTTT.

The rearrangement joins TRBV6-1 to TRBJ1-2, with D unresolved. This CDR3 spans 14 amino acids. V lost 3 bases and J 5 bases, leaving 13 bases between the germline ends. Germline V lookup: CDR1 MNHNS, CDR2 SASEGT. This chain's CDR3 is CASSDLTRRYGYTF. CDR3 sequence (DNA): TGTGCCAGCAGTGACCTGACGAGGCGGTATGGCTACACCTTC.

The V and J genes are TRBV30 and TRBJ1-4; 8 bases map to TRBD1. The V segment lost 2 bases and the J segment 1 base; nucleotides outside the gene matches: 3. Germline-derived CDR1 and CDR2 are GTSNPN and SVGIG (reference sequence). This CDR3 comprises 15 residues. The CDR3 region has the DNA TGTGCCTGGAGTCCCACAGGGGGAACTAATGAAAAACTGTTTTTT. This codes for CAWSPTGGTNEKLFF. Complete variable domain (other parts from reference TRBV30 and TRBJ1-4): SQTIHQWPATLVQPVGSPLSLECTVEGTSNPNLYWYRQAAGRGLQLLFYSVGIGQISSEVPQNLSASRPQDRQFILSSKKLLLSDSGFYLCAWSPTGGTNEKLFFGSGTQLSVL.

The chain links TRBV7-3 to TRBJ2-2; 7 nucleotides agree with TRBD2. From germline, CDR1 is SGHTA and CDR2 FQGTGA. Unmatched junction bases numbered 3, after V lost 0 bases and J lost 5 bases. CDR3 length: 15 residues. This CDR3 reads CASSLTPSGTGELFF. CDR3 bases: TGTGCCAGCAGCTTAACCCCTAGCGGTACCGGGGAGCTGTTTTTT.

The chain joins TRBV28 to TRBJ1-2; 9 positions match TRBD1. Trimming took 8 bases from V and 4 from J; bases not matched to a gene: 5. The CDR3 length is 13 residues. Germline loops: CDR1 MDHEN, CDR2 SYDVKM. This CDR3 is CASCPTGGYGYTF. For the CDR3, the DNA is TGTGCCAGCTGCCCGACAGGGGGCTATGGCTACACCTTC.

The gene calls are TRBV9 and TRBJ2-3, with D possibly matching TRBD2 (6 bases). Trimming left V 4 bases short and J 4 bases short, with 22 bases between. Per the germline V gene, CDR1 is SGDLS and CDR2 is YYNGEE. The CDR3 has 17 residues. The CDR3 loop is CASSPILKAGWADTQYF. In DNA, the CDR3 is TGTGCCAGCAGCCCAATACTCAAAGCGGGTTGGGCAGATACGCAGTATTTT. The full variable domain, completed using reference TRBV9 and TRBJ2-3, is DSGVTQTPKHLITATGQRVTLRCSPRSGDLSVYWYQQSLDQGLQFLIQYYNGEERAKGNILERFSAQQFPDLHSELNLSSLELGDSALYFCASSPILKAGWADTQYFGPGTRLTVL.

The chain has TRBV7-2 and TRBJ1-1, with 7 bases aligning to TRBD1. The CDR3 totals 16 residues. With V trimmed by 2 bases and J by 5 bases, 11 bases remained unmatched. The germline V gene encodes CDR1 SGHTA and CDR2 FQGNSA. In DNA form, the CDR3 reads TGTGCCAGCAGCTTAATGCCTACAGGGGCAGGTACTGAAGCTTTCTTT. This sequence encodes CASSLMPTGAGTEAFF.

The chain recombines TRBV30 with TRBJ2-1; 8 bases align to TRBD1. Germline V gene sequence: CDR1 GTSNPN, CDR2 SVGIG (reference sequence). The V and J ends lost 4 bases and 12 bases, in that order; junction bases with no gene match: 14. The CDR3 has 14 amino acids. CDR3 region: CAWIPGQAVGRQFF. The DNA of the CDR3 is TGTGCCTGGATACCGGGACAGGCGGTGGGTCGGCAGTTCTTC.

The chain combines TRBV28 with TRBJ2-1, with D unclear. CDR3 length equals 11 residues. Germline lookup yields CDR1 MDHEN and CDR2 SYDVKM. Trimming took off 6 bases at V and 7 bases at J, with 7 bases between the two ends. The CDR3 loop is CASSYPNEQFF. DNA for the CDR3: TGTGCCAGCAGCTATCCGAATGAGCAGTTCTTC. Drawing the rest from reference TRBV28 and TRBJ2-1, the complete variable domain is DVKVTQSSRYLVKRTGEKVFLECVQDMDHENMFWYRQDPGLGLRLIYFSYDVKMKEKGDIPEGYSVSREKKERFSLILESASTNQTSMYLCASSYPNEQFFGPGTRLTVL.

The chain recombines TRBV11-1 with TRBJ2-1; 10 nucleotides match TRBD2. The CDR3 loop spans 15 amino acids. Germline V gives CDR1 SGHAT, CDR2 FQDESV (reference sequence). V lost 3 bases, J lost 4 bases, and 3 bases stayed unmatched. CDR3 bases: TGTGCCAGCAGCTTGCTAGCGGGGGTTTACAATGAGCAGTTCTTC. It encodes CASSLLAGVYNEQFF.

The CDR3 here is CASSPDSGHEKLFF. CDR3 DNA: TGTGCCAGCAGCCCGGACAGCGGTCATGAAAAACTGTTTTTT. J is TRBJ1-4 and V is TRBV7-8; tentatively, D is TRBD1 (6 bases). Germline V gene sequence: CDR1 SGHVS, CDR2 FQNEAQ. The CDR3 is 14 amino acids. The germline V and J ends were trimmed by 5 bases and 6 bases, with 13 bases remaining between them.

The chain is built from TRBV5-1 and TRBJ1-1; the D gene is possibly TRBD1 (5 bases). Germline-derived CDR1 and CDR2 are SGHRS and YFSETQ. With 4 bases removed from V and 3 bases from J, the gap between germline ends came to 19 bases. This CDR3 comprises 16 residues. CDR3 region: CASSPDGLRGYTEAFF. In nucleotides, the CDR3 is TGCGCCAGCAGCCCCGACGGGCTAAGGGGCTACACTGAAGCTTTCTTT.

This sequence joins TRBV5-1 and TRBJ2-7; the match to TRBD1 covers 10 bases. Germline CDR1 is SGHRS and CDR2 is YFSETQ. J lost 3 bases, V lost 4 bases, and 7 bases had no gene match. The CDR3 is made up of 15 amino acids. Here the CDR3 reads CASSKSGTGVYEQYF. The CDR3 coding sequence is TGCGCCAGCAGCAAGTCCGGGACAGGGGTCTACGAGCAGTACTTC.

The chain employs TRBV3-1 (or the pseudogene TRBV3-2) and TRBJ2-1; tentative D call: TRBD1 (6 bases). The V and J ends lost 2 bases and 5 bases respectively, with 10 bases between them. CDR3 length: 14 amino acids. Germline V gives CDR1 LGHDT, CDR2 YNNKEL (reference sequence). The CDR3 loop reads CASSQTGQDNEQFF. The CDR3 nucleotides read TGTGCCAGCAGCCAAACGGGACAAGACAATGAGCAGTTCTTC.

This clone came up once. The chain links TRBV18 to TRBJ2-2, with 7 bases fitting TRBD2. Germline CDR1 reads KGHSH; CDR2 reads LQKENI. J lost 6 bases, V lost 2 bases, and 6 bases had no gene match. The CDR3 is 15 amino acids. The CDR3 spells CASSPGRERSGELFF. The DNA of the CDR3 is TGTGCCAGCTCACCAGGGCGGGAGAGGTCCGGGGAGCTGTTTTTT.

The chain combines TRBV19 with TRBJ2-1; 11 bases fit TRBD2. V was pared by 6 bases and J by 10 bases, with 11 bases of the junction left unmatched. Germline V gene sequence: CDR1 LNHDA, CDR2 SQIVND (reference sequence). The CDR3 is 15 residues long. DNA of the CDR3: TGTGCCAGTAGGGAGACACTAGCGGGAGAGAGGGAGCAGTTCTTC. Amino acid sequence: CASRETLAGEREQFF.

CDR3 DNA: TGCGCCAGCAGCTTGAGGGAGATGAGCACCGGGGAGCTGTTTTTT. This sequence encodes CASSLREMSTGELFF. The rearrangement links TRBV5-1 to TRBJ2-2, with D perhaps TRBD2 (5 bases). Per the germline V gene, CDR1 is SGHRS and CDR2 is YFSETQ. Trimming shortened V by 1 base and J by 4 bases, and 11 bases separated the two germline ends. CDR3 length: 15 amino acids.